The sequence of this TCR beta chain was determined in a study of regulatory T cells in long-lasting Graves disease. Time point denoted: newly diagnosed GD, antithyroid drugs for less than 3 months. Construction of the TCR library relied on RNA isolated from PBMCs. The junction had 3 bases not matched to a gene; V was cut back by 3 bases and J by 2 bases. The CDR3 length is 15 residues. Looked up from germline, CDR1 is SGHAT and CDR2 is FQNNGV. This clonotype was counted many times. Library construction for TCR beta used iRepertoire HTBI primers and Arm-PCR of CDR3 regions. Original handling: Segment identification across samples yielded around 64 TRBV and 14 to 15 TRBJ segments. TCRdb processed the multiplex PCR reads anew with MiXCR; each CDR3 protein has one entry. These V and J calls derive from TCRdb rather than the authors' analysis. The sample includes a few hundred thousand distinct CDR3 sequences, around 15% of them seen just once.

The data were also submitted as part of a second study, on T cells in Graves' hyperthyroidism and ophthalmopathy. This second report adds: A patient was excluded if there was uncontrolled infection, other autoimmune disease, pregnancy or lactation.

The sequence was obtained from a woman under 30 with Graves disease. The chain combines TRBV11-2 with TRBJ2-3; 9 bases line up with TRBD2. The sample in question was peripheral blood mononuclear cells (PBMCs), obtained at new diagnosis, from a patient treated with antithyroid drugs. The CDR3 DNA is TGTGCCAGCAGCTTGGCTAGCGGGGACACAGATACGCAGTATTTT. Amino acid sequence: CASSLASGDTDTQYF.